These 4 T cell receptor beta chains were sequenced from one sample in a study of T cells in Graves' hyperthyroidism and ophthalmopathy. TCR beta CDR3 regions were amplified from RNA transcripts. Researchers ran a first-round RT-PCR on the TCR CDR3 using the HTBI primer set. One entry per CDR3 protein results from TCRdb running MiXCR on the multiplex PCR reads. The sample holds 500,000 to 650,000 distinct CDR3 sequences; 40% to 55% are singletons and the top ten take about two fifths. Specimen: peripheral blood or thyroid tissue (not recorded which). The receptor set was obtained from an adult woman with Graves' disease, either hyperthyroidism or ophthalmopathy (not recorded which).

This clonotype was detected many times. The CDR3 bases are TGTGCCATCAGTGAGCCGGTGTCGGGAGTGAAAGAGACCCAGTACTTC. It translates to CAISEPVSGVKETQYF. The J gene is TRBJ2-5, the V gene TRBV10-3; the D gene is possibly TRBD2 (6 bases). Looked up from germline, CDR1 is ENHRY and CDR2 is SYGVKD. CDR3 size: 16 residues. Trimming left V 2 bases short and J 3 bases short, with 16 bases between.

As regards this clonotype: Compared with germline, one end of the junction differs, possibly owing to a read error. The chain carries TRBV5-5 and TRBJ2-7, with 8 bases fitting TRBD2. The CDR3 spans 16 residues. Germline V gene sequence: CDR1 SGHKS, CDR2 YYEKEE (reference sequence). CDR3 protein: CASSLLPGGPVYEQYF. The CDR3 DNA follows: TGCGCCAGCAGCTTGCTTCCGGGAGGGCCTGTTTACGAGCAGTACTTC.

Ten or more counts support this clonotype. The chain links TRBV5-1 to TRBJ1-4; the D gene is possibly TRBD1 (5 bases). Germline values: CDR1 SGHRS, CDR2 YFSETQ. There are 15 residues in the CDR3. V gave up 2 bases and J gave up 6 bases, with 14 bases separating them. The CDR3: CASSLLWGTDEKLFF. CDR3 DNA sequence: TGCGCCAGCAGCTTACTATGGGGGACCGATGAAAAACTGTTTTTT.

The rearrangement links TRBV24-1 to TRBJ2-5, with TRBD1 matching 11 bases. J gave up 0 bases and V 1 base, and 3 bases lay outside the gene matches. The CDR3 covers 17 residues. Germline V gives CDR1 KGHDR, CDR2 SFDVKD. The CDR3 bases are TGTGCCACCAGTGATTTTGGGACAGGGGGATACCAAGAGACCCAGTACTTC. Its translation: CATSDFGTGGYQETQYF.